This T cell receptor beta chain was sequenced in a study of cytomegalovirus exposure and HLA in healthy donors. Vbeta (60) and Jbeta (13) primers were used in the PCR. The method was immunoSEQ multiplex PCR; TCRdb's version includes in-frame clones alone and lacks a portion of them. Here the sample spans some 220,000 clones, around four fifths being singletons. The CDR3 is made up of 13 amino acids. Trimming took 3 bases from V and 9 from J; bases not matched to a gene: 5. Germline loops: CDR1 SGHTA, CDR2 FQGNSA. General study results and limits: It was in a later analysis that TCR association rates were seen to vary by HLA locus, highest for DRB1 and lowest for HLA-C. The dataset shows that most TCR sequences were rare, while some public TCRs occurred in many donors. A likely sequencing artifact accounted for one observed cluster of highly shared sequence variants.

A note on this clone: Its antigen remains unidentified.

Sequencing was performed on PBMCs. The V gene is TRBV7-2, the J gene TRBJ2-3; TRBD2 agrees at 8 bases. This receptor was obtained from a woman in her thirties or forties in good health and CMV-seronegative. The CDR3 spells CASSFLAGGTQYF. The CDR3 bases are TGTGCCAGCAGCTTTCTAGCGGGCGGCACGCAGTATTTT.